The T cell receptor beta chain described here comes from a study of identical twins. This CDR3 has 16 residues. Trimming cost V 0 bases and J 8 bases, with 16 bases left between them. Germline V gene data show CDR1 as MNHEY and CDR2 as SVGAGI. Each CDR3 protein is one row after TCRdb ran MiXCR on the 5' RACE reads. This table has roughly 720,000 distinct CDR3 sequences, around a sixth appearing once. This clonotype was observed a few times. The data were also submitted as part of a second study, on T cells expressing NK-cell markers. That investigation notes: A few donors' CD3+CD56-NKG2C+ cells were dominated by the same clonotypes.

This TCR came from a woman aged 18-29 years in good health. The sequenced sample was PBMCs. This chain uses TRBV6-5 with TRBJ1-4; no clear D. The CDR3 DNA reads TGTGCCAGCAGTTACTCGATCGGCCTGATCGGAGAAAAACTGTTTTTT. Amino acids: CASSYSIGLIGEKLFF.